This T cell receptor (beta chain) was documented in a study of blood T cell repertoires in COVID-19. About the research overall: Acute and convalescent COVID-19 samples came from the United States, Italy and Spain.

The V gene lost 3 bases and the J gene lost 8 bases, with 16 bases spanning the gap. Germline CDR1 SQVTM, CDR2 ANQGSEA. The CDR3 is 14 amino acids. Clones were read by immunoSEQ multiplex PCR, and TCRdb kept only the in-frame ones, dropping some. The sample lists tens of thousands of clones, approximately 78% seen once, with under 35% in the top ten. This clone came up a few times. The chain recombines TRBV29-1 with TRBJ1-4; D is possibly TRBD1 (5 bases). The clonotype was recovered from a human donor in a cohort sampled during active COVID-19. The sequenced sample was peripheral blood. CDR3 residues: CSVDSPGGGEKLFF. The CDR3 DNA follows: TGCAGCGTTGACTCGCCCGGGGGAGGAGAAAAACTGTTTTTT.